Shown below are 32 T cell receptor beta chains from a single sample sequenced in a study of cytomegalovirus exposure and HLA in healthy donors. The PCR had 60 Vbeta and 13 Jbeta primers. Sequencing was performed with immunoSEQ multiplex PCR; in TCRdb, only in-frame clones are kept and a portion is missing. The repertoire holds some 150,000 clones, with roughly 79% as singletons. The sample was PBMCs. Receptors were obtained from a young man in good health and CMV-seronegative.

The rearrangement uses TRBV6-1 and TRBJ1-1; unclear D gene. The CDR3 spans 16 residues. Trimming stripped 4 bases from V and 1 base from J, with 16 bases between. CDR1 and CDR2 (germline): MNHNS, SASEGT. This CDR3 is CASSGISGFPNTEAFF. In DNA form, the CDR3 reads TGTGCCAGCAGTGGAATATCCGGGTTTCCGAACACTGAAGCTTTCTTT.

The V gene is TRBV2, the J gene TRBJ2-7; 8 bases agree with TRBD1. Germline V gene sequence: CDR1 SNHLY, CDR2 FYNNEI. After removal of 5 bases from V and 2 bases from J, the junction contained 2 bases not matched to a gene. The CDR3 totals 13 residues. The CDR3, as DNA: TGTGCCAGCAGTTGGACAGGGACCTACGAGCAGTACGTC. Residues: CASSWTGTYEQYV.

This sequence joins TRBV7-8 and TRBJ1-1; D is uncertain. This CDR3 is built from 16 residues. Germline CDR1 reads SGHVS; CDR2 reads FQNEAQ. The V and J ends lost 5 bases and 2 bases respectively, with 18 bases between them. CDR3 DNA sequence: TGTGCCAGCAGCCACGTAGGGAGTGCCGCCAACACTGAAGCTTTCTTT. This codes for CASSHVGSAANTEAFF.

This clone was counted between two and nine times. The rearrangement joins TRBV4-3 to TRBJ1-2; 10 bases fit TRBD1. Trimming cost V 1 base and J 3 bases; bases outside gene matches: 2. The CDR3 runs 15 residues. Germline values: CDR1 LGHNA, CDR2 YSLEER. CDR3 DNA: TGCGCCAGCAGCCAAGCCGGGACAGGGGACTATGGCTACACCTTC. Its protein is CASSQAGTGDYGYTF.

V gene TRBV28 combines with J gene TRBJ2-3; a weak D match, TRBD2 (5 bases). Germline assignment: CDR1 MDHEN and CDR2 SYDVKM. Deletions cut 3 bases from V and 1 base from J, with 26 bases between. The CDR3 consists of 20 residues. CDR3 bases: TGTGCCAGCAGTTTTCCGGCAGCCATATCGGGGATTTGGCGCACAGATACGCAGTATTTT. Its translation is CASSFPAAISGIWRTDTQYF. The full variable domain, its missing parts supplied by reference TRBV28 and TRBJ2-3, is DVKVTQSSRYLVKRTGEKVFLECVQDMDHENMFWYRQDPGLGLRLIYFSYDVKMKEKGDIPEGYSVSREKKERFSLILESASTNQTSMYLCASSFPAAISGIWRTDTQYFGPGTRLTVL.

With regard to this clone: Other DNA sequences in this sample translate to the same CDR3. The V and J genes are TRBV7-2 and TRBJ2-3, with D hard to call. Germline values: CDR1 SGHTA, CDR2 FQGNSA. V was cut by 5 bases and J by 0 bases, with 3 bases left in between. CDR3 length: 12 residues. The CDR3 bases are TGTGCCAGCAGCCCTAGCACAGATACGCAGTATTTT. Translating gives CASSPSTDTQYF.

This clone has only a few counts. The chain links TRBV29-1 to TRBJ2-5, with 7 bases matching TRBD1. Germline-derived CDR1 and CDR2 are SQVTM and ANQGSEA. V was clipped by 2 bases and J by 0 bases; unmatched bases: 6. CDR3 length: 15 amino acids. CDR3 protein: CSVERQGLYQETQYF. The CDR3 DNA reads TGCAGCGTTGAAAGACAGGGATTATACCAAGAGACCCAGTACTTC. The variable domain in full, with the rest retrieved from reference TRBV29-1 and TRBJ2-5, is SAVISQKPSRDICQRGTSLTIQCQVDSQVTMMFWYRQQPGQSLTLIATANQGSEATYESGFVIDKFPISRPNLTFSTLTVSNMSPEDSSIYLCSVERQGLYQETQYFGPGTRLLVL.

Regarding this clone: An end of the junction differs from the germline gene, which may be a read error. The J gene is TRBJ1-3, the V gene TRBV7-9; TRBD1 aligns across 10 bases. The CDR3 has 17 amino acids. Per germline, CDR1 SEHNR and CDR2 FQNEAQ (reference sequence). CDR3 DNA: TGTTCCAGCAGCTCCCCGGGACAGGGGATAAAGAGGAACACCATATATTTT. It yields the protein CSSSSPGQGIKRNTIYF.

The chain joins TRBV19 to TRBJ1-6, with a weak D call TRBD1 (5 bases). Germline CDR1 LNHDA, CDR2 SQIVND (reference sequence). The V end was cut by 3 bases, the J end by 6 bases, with 9 bases between. This CDR3 region has 14 residues. CDR3 in amino acids: CASSIEDSNSPLHF. The CDR3 DNA is TGTGCCAGTAGTATCGAAGACAGTAATTCACCCCTCCACTTT.

The gene calls are TRBV7-9 and TRBJ1-1; 8 nucleotides match TRBD1. The CDR3 sequence is 13 residues long. Germline CDR1 and CDR2: SEHNR and FQNEAQ (reference sequence). With 7 bases clipped from V and 2 bases from J, the junction kept 3 bases outside the gene matches. The CDR3 DNA reads as TGTGCCAGCATAGGGACAGGTAACACTGAAGCTTTCTTT. This translates into CASIGTGNTEAFF.

The chain employs TRBV9 and TRBJ1-1; no clear D. Trimming took 7 bases from V and 0 from J, leaving 19 bases between them. The CDR3 runs 16 residues. Germline CDR1 reads SGDLS; CDR2 reads YYNGEE. The CDR3 loop reads CASVEGAGQMNTEAFF. The CDR3 DNA is TGTGCCAGCGTGGAGGGCGCCGGCCAAATGAACACTGAAGCTTTCTTT.

The V call is TRBV2, the J call TRBJ1-1; D not resolved. The CDR3 loop spans 15 amino acids. Germline assignment: CDR1 SNHLY and CDR2 FYNNEI. Trimming cost V 5 bases and J 3 bases, with 16 bases left between them. The CDR3 region has the DNA TGTGCCAGCAGTACAACAGCTGAAATCCACACTGAAGCTTTCTTT. Protein: CASSTTAEIHTEAFF.

This chain uses TRBV6-1 with TRBJ2-7, with a weak D call TRBD1 (6 bases). CDR3 length: 16 residues. V shed 1 base and J shed 1 base, with 14 bases lying between them. Germline loops: CDR1 MNHNS, CDR2 SASEGT. The CDR3 DNA sequence: TGTGCCAGCAGTGAAGAAGAGGACAGCTTGTCCTACGAGCAGTACGTC. Its translation is CASSEEEDSLSYEQYV.

The V gene is TRBV18, the J gene TRBJ2-2; 8 nucleotides agree with TRBD1. CDR1 KGHSH and CDR2 LQKENI come from the germline V gene. The V gene end was trimmed by 3 bases and the J gene end by 0 bases; junction bases not matched to a gene: 6. The CDR3 contains 17 residues. The CDR3 loop is CASSPPGGLANTGELFF. The CDR3 nucleotides are TGTGCCAGCTCACCGCCAGGGGGCCTCGCGAACACCGGGGAGCTGTTTTTT. Full variable domain (outside the CDR3, taken from reference TRBV18 and TRBJ2-2): NAGVMQNPRHLVRRRGQEARLRCSPMKGHSHVYWYRQLPEEGLKFMVYLQKENIIDESGMPKERFSAEFPKEGPSILRIQQVVRGDSAAYFCASSPPGGLANTGELFFGEGSRLTVL.

V is TRBV7-6 and J is TRBJ1-5; D unresolved. This CDR3 is 15 amino acids long. Trimming removed 5 bases from V and 4 bases from J, with 15 bases in between. CDR1 is SGHVS and CDR2 is FNYEAQ in the germline V gene. CDR3 loop: CASSADGLRNQPQHF. DNA of the CDR3: TGTGCCAGCAGCGCGGACGGACTTCGTAATCAGCCCCAGCATTTT.

This CDR3 reads CSVVGVAGIYNEQFF. DNA for the CDR3: TGCAGCGTTGTTGGGGTAGCGGGTATCTACAATGAGCAGTTCTTC. The chain links TRBV29-1 to TRBJ2-1; TRBD2 agrees at 7 bases. Germline CDR1 reads SQVTM; CDR2 reads ANQGSEA. V was pared by 4 bases and J by 3 bases, with 9 bases of the junction left unmatched. The CDR3 sequence is 15 residues long.

This chain uses TRBV19 with TRBJ1-2, with a weak D call TRBD1 (5 bases). This CDR3 spans 13 amino acids. Per germline, CDR1 LNHDA and CDR2 SQIVND (reference sequence). Trimming stripped 2 bases from V and 4 bases from J, with 8 bases between. The CDR3 here is CASSIQGGYGYTF. CDR3 nucleotide sequence: TGTGCCAGTAGTATACAGGGCGGCTATGGCTACACCTTC.

The genes are TRBV7-2 and TRBJ1-2; 8 bases are shared with TRBD1. V shed 2 bases, J shed 4 bases, and the junction held 3 bases outside the gene matches. The CDR3 has 14 amino acids. From germline, CDR1 is SGHTA and CDR2 FQGNSA. CDR3 sequence reads: CASSLQGAGYGYTF. CDR3 sequence (DNA): TGTGCCAGCAGCTTACAGGGGGCCGGCTATGGCTACACCTTC. The full variable domain, completed using reference TRBV7-2 and TRBJ1-2, is GAGVSQSPSNKVTEKGKDVELRCDPISGHTALYWYRQSLGQGLEFLIYFQGNSAPDKSGLPSDRFSAERTGGSVSTLTIQRTQQEDSAVYLCASSLQGAGYGYTFGSGTRLTVV.

The chain employs TRBV5-6 and TRBJ1-2; TRBD1 agrees at 7 bases. Germline values: CDR1 SGHDT, CDR2 YYEEEE. The CDR3 extends over 13 amino acids. V shed 5 bases, J shed 5 bases, and the junction held 6 bases outside the gene matches. The CDR3 loop is CASRETGTYGYTF. The CDR3 nucleotides are TGTGCCAGCAGAGAGACAGGGACGTATGGCTACACCTTC.

The chain recombines TRBV2 with TRBJ1-1; D is undetermined. The V end lost 2 bases, the J end lost 4 bases, and 8 bases lay between the germline ends. The CDR3 has 13 amino acids. Germline V gene sequence: CDR1 SNHLY, CDR2 FYNNEI. In DNA, the CDR3 is TGTGCCAGCAGTGAACAGGTAGGCACTGAAGCTTTCTTT. Its translation is CASSEQVGTEAFF.

In its sample, this clone was seen a few times. The chain joins TRBV6-5 to TRBJ1-6; unclear D gene. The length of the CDR3 is 14 residues. The germline V gene has CDR1 MNHEY and CDR2 SVGAGI. Deletions cut 4 bases from V and 9 bases from J, with 13 bases between. The CDR3 region is CASSSQTRGSPLHF. Here the CDR3 DNA reads TGTGCCAGCAGTTCGCAAACTCGGGGTTCACCCCTCCACTTT.

The chain employs TRBV7-2 and TRBJ1-2, with 7 bases aligning to TRBD1. V was pared by 2 bases and J by 0 bases, with 12 bases of the junction left unmatched. This CDR3 comprises 18 residues. Germline assignment: CDR1 SGHTA and CDR2 FQGNSA. The CDR3 region is CASSLRFRTGTSNYGYTF. For the CDR3, the DNA is TGTGCCAGCAGCTTAAGGTTCCGGACAGGAACATCTAACTATGGCTACACCTTC.

On this clone itself: Mismatch with germline at one junction end may stem from a read error. CDR3 loop: CAGSHSTGAVKQPQHF. The CDR3, as DNA: TGTGCCGGCAGCCATTCGACAGGGGCGGTTAAACAGCCCCAGCATTTT. The chain employs TRBV7-9 and TRBJ1-5, with 8 nucleotides matching TRBD1. The germline V gene has CDR1 SEHNR and CDR2 FQNEAQ (reference sequence). CDR3 length: 16 residues.

The chain is built from TRBV19 and TRBJ2-5, with no clear D. V lost 1 base, J lost 0 bases, and 12 bases lay in between. The CDR3 is 16 amino acids. Germline values: CDR1 LNHDA, CDR2 SQIVND (reference sequence). The CDR3 nucleotides read TGTGCCAGTAGTATAGGGGCAGGTTTTTACCAAGAGACCCAGTACTTC. This encodes CASSIGAGFYQETQYF.

This clone was observed a handful of times. This sequence joins TRBV6-6 and TRBJ1-2; weak D call: TRBD1 (6 bases). This CDR3 has 12 amino acids. V gave up 7 bases and J gave up 8 bases, with 14 bases separating them. Germline lookup yields CDR1 MNHNY and CDR2 SVGAGI (reference sequence). The CDR3 spells CASTFSTGGYTF. Here the CDR3 DNA reads TGTGCCAGCACTTTCTCGACAGGCGGCTACACCTTC.

The rearrangement uses TRBV6-5 and TRBJ1-2; 9 bases agree with TRBD1. The CDR3 is 13 amino acids. Germline CDR1 reads MNHEY; CDR2 reads SVGAGI. Trimming at V came to 5 bases and at J to 8 bases, leaving 6 bases not matched to a gene. In DNA, the CDR3 is TGTGCCAGCAGTGCACAGGGGGCCAGGGGCTACACCTTC. Translated, it gives CASSAQGARGYTF.

V usage is TRBV13 and J usage is TRBJ1-1; 10 nucleotides line up with TRBD1. From germline, CDR1 is PRHDT and CDR2 FYEKMQ (reference sequence). The CDR3 is made up of 16 amino acids. V was pared by 2 bases and J by 6 bases, with 9 bases of the junction left unmatched. CDR3 amino acids: CASSLRQGASYSEAFF. CDR3 sequence (DNA): TGTGCCAGCAGCTTAAGACAGGGGGCGTCTTACTCTGAAGCTTTCTTT.

The chain joins TRBV2 to TRBJ1-5, with 8 positions matching TRBD1. The CDR3 is 16 amino acids. V shed 2 bases and J 1 base; nucleotides not matched to a gene: 4. Germline V gene data show CDR1 as SNHLY and CDR2 as FYNNEI. The CDR3 DNA follows: TGTGCCAGCAGTGAACGACAGGGGCCGAGCAATCAGCCCCAGCATTTT. It codes for CASSERQGPSNQPQHF.

This chain connects TRBV7-8 to TRBJ2-7, with D unclear. The germline V and J ends were trimmed by 4 bases and 9 bases, with 16 bases remaining between them. This CDR3 is 13 amino acids long. The germline V gene encodes CDR1 SGHVS and CDR2 FQNEAQ. CDR3 protein: CASSSDPKQAQYF. DNA for the CDR3: TGTGCCAGCAGCTCAGACCCAAAGCAGGCGCAGTACTTC.

As to this clone: The junction departs from germline at one end; a sequencing error may be responsible. The chain uses TRBV5-1 and TRBJ2-4; TRBD2 agrees at 10 bases. The germline gives CDR1 SGHRS, CDR2 YFSETQ. The CDR3 length is 20 residues. The CDR3 region is CASSPRRTSGLPVAKNSQYF. The CDR3 DNA is TGCGCCAGCAGCCCCCGTCGGACTAGCGGTCTCCCTGTAGCCAAAAACAGTCAGTACTTC.

The V call is TRBV11-3, the J call TRBJ1-2, with 7 bases matching TRBD1. This CDR3 has 13 amino acids. Unmatched junction bases numbered 6, after V lost 3 bases and J lost 8 bases. In germline, CDR1 is SGHNT, CDR2 YENEEA. The CDR3 sequence is CASSLRQGGGYTF. CDR3 bases: TGTGCCAGCAGCTTGCGACAGGGAGGCGGCTACACCTTC.

This clone was recorded once. The rearrangement uses TRBV18 and TRBJ1-1; TRBD1 aligns across 9 bases. The CDR3 loop spans 18 amino acids. Germline V gene lookup returns CDR1 KGHSH and CDR2 LQKENI. Trimming removed 6 bases from V and 5 bases from J; junction bases left unmatched: 19. The CDR3 DNA is TGTGCCAGCTCCCAATGGCCTATCGGACAGGGGAAGGAGACTGAAGCTTTCTTT. Translation: CASSQWPIGQGKETEAFF.